This T cell receptor (beta chain) is drawn from a study of shared clonotypes between healthy human individuals. CD45RO-negative cells were positively selected for CCR7, leaving out terminally differentiated effector memory CD45RA+ cells. Those who donated, Caucasian adults without exception, all lived in Nashville, Tennessee. CDR1 and CDR2 from the germline V gene are SGDLS and YYNGEE. J gave up 6 bases and V 3 bases, and 6 bases lay outside the gene matches. The CDR3 consists of 17 residues. Measured with immunoSEQ multiplex PCR; TCRdb has only the in-frame clones, and not every one. The table lists more than 600,000 clones, around 90% of them singletons.

The sequence was collected from a man aged 25 to 45 in good health. The sequencing sample was made of naive CD8+ T cells sorted from blood. This chain links TRBV9 with TRBJ2-2; the match to TRBD2 covers 15 bases. CDR3 sequence reads: CASSAGTSGRQAGELFF. The CDR3 nucleotides read TGTGCCAGCAGCGCCGGGACTAGCGGGAGGCAGGCCGGGGAGCTGTTTTTT.